Included here is one T cell receptor beta chain sequence, with context. These data originate in a study of cytomegalovirus exposure and HLA in healthy donors. The assay was immunoSEQ multiplex PCR, and TCRdb's table has in-frame clones only and misses some. The sample holds some 130,000 clones; roughly nine tenths are singletons and the top ten take around 1.3%. The sequencing sample was made of PBMCs. This receptor was obtained from a woman aged 18-30 years in good health and CMV-seronegative.

The CDR3 protein is CASSLGPVPLNEQFF. CDR3 nucleotide sequence: TGTGCCAGCAGCCTGGGCCCAGTCCCCTTGAATGAGCAGTTCTTC. The chain employs TRBV5-5 and TRBJ2-1; D uncertain. The CDR3 runs 15 residues. Deletions cut 4 bases from V and 7 bases from J, with 18 bases between. CDR1 and CDR2 (germline): SGHKS, YYEKEE (reference sequence). Full variable domain (missing parts from reference TRBV5-5 and TRBJ2-1): DAGVTQSPTHLIKTRGQQVTLRCSPISGHKSVSWYQQVLGQGPQFIFQYYEKEERGRGNFPDRFSARQFPNYSSELNVNALLLGDSALYLCASSLGPVPLNEQFFGPGTRLTVL.